The 18 T cell receptor beta chains below come from one sample, sequenced in a study of OX40 agonist ivuxolimab in advanced cancers. Some clones are missing from TCRdb's copy, which holds only in-frame ones; the method was immunoSEQ multiplex PCR. This table holds some 110,000 clones, about 90% found once. Sequences were derived from CD4+ or CD8+ T cells sorted from blood, sampled in a trial of the OX40 agonist ivuxolimab. The receptors were gathered from an adult with an advanced solid tumor such as melanoma, head and neck, liver or kidney cancer.

This chain connects TRBV19 to TRBJ1-1, with TRBD1 matching over 10 bases. CDR3 size: 15 residues. Germline V gene lookup returns CDR1 LNHDA and CDR2 SQIVND (reference sequence). Trimming cost V 3 bases and J 6 bases; bases outside gene matches: 7. The CDR3: CASSMETGGPAEAFF. The CDR3 nucleotides read TGTGCCAGTAGTATGGAGACAGGGGGCCCGGCTGAAGCTTTCTTT.

This chain uses TRBV4-2 with TRBJ1-1, with a possible D match to TRBD1 (6 bases). Trimming removed 0 bases from V and 6 bases from J, with 11 bases in between. From germline, CDR1 is LGHNA and CDR2 YNFKEQ. CDR3 size: 14 residues. CDR3: CASSQDGRTAEAFF. CDR3 nucleotide sequence: TGTGCCAGCAGCCAAGATGGGAGGACAGCTGAAGCTTTCTTT.

The chain recombines TRBV27 with TRBJ1-6; D remains unclear. This CDR3 has 13 amino acids. Germline-derived CDR1 and CDR2 are MNHEY and SMNVEV (reference sequence). The V end lost 3 bases, the J end lost 12 bases, and 12 bases lay between the germline ends. The CDR3: CASSFLDLGPLHF. CDR3 in DNA: TGTGCCAGCAGTTTTTTGGACTTGGGACCCCTCCACTTT.

This chain uses TRBV27 with TRBJ1-5; a weak D match, TRBD1 (6 bases). CDR3 size: 12 residues. The V and J ends lost 5 bases and 6 bases respectively, with 8 bases between them. Germline CDR1 is MNHEY and CDR2 is SMNVEV (reference sequence). CDR3 region: CASSPQGQPQHF. The CDR3 DNA sequence: TGTGCCAGCAGTCCACAGGGTCAGCCCCAGCATTTT.

The CDR3 loop is CANPSGRGDKNIQYF. CDR3 bases: TGTGCCAACCCGAGCGGGAGAGGCGACAAAAACATTCAGTACTTC. V usage is TRBV2 and J usage is TRBJ2-4, with 8 bases identical to TRBD2. CDR1 and CDR2 (germline): SNHLY, FYNNEI. The junction had 11 bases not matched to a gene; V was cut back by 10 bases and J by 3 bases. The CDR3 sequence is 15 residues long. Full variable domain (outside the CDR3, taken from reference TRBV2 and TRBJ2-4): EPEVTQTPSHQVTQMGQEVILRCVPISNHLYFYWYRQILGQKVEFLVSFYNNEISEKSEIFDDQFSVERPDGSNFTLKIRSTKLEDSAMYFCANPSGRGDKNIQYFGAGTRLSVL.

V is TRBV7-9 and J is TRBJ2-7, with 8 nucleotides matching TRBD1. The CDR3 is made up of 16 amino acids. V gave up 5 bases and J gave up 4 bases; unmatched junction bases: 13. Per the germline V gene, CDR1 is SEHNR and CDR2 is FQNEAQ (reference sequence). The CDR3 nucleotides are TGTGCCAGCAGCCCCGCCCGGCCAGGGGGCAGATACGAGCAGTACTTC. Its translation is CASSPARPGGRYEQYF.

The rearrangement joins TRBV7-6 to TRBJ2-3, with 7 nucleotides matching TRBD2. Germline CDR1 reads SGHVS; CDR2 reads FNYEAQ. The CDR3 has 16 residues. Trimming at V came to 3 bases and at J to 0 bases, leaving 6 bases not matched to a gene. As DNA, the CDR3 is TGTGCCAGCAGCTTGGGGGGTAGCGGGAGCACAGATACGCAGTATTTT. Translation: CASSLGGSGSTDTQYF.

The chain is built from TRBV5-6 and TRBJ2-5, with TRBD1 matching 11 bases. CDR3 length: 14 amino acids. Germline V lookup: CDR1 SGHDT, CDR2 YYEEEE. The V segment lost 4 bases and the J segment 5 bases; nucleotides outside the gene matches: 4. CDR3 DNA sequence: TGTGCCAGCAGCCGGGACAGGGGGTGGGAGACCCAGTACTTC. Translated, it gives CASSRDRGWETQYF.

This clone was counted between two and nine times. The chain recombines TRBV5-4 with TRBJ2-1; TRBD2 matches at 9 bases. Germline V lookup: CDR1 SGHNT, CDR2 YYREEE (reference sequence). CDR3 size: 17 residues. Losses at the gene ends were 3 bases for V and 0 bases for J; bases not matched to a gene: 7. In nucleotides, the CDR3 is TGTGCCAGCAGCTCGGGACTAGCCTTCGCCTCCTACAATGAGCAGTTCTTC. Encoded protein: CASSSGLAFASYNEQFF.

This clone was seen once. The rearrangement joins TRBV30 to TRBJ1-5; D not certain. This CDR3 has 13 residues. Trimming shortened V by 2 bases and J by 0 bases, and 5 bases separated the two germline ends. Germline V gene sequence: CDR1 GTSNPN, CDR2 SVGIG (reference sequence). CDR3 coding DNA: TGTGCCTGGAGTATTGGTAGCAATCAGCCCCAGCATTTT. It encodes CAWSIGSNQPQHF.

This chain joins TRBV10-2 and TRBJ1-5; 7 bases are a match to TRBD1. Germline loops: CDR1 WSHSY, CDR2 SAAADI. CDR3 length: 15 amino acids. Germline trimming cut 2 bases from V and 2 bases from J; bases unmatched to any gene: 3. DNA of the CDR3: TGCGCCAGCAGTGAGCAGGGGGGAGGCAATCAGCCCCAGCATTTT. This gives the protein CASSEQGGGNQPQHF.

The table lists this clone with a count of one. The rearrangement uses TRBV28 and TRBJ2-2, with D possibly being TRBD2 (6 bases). Germline assignment: CDR1 MDHEN and CDR2 SYDVKM. This CDR3 contains 15 residues. Trimming pared 2 bases from V and 2 bases from J, leaving 9 bases between. DNA for the CDR3: TGTGCCAGCAGTTTAGGAGGGGCAAACACCGGGGAGCTGTTTTTT. It yields the protein CASSLGGANTGELFF. Together with reference TRBV28 and TRBJ2-2, the CDR3 gives the full variable domain: DVKVTQSSRYLVKRTGEKVFLECVQDMDHENMFWYRQDPGLGLRLIYFSYDVKMKEKGDIPEGYSVSREKKERFSLILESASTNQTSMYLCASSLGGANTGELFFGEGSRLTVL.

The rearrangement links TRBV11-3 to TRBJ1-6; D gene uncertain. The V end lost 5 bases, the J end lost 10 bases, and 9 bases lay between the germline ends. The V gene's germline CDR1 is SGHNT and CDR2 YENEEA. There are 12 residues in the CDR3. CDR3 amino acids: CASSLQASPLHF. CDR3 bases: TGTGCCAGCAGCCTCCAGGCCTCACCCCTCCACTTT.

The chain combines TRBV7-9 with TRBJ2-6; D remains ambiguous. CDR3 size: 15 residues. Germline V gene sequence: CDR1 SEHNR, CDR2 FQNEAQ (reference sequence). V gave up 3 bases and J gave up 1 base, with 7 bases separating them. The CDR3 DNA is TGTGCCAGCAGCTTTTGGTTATCTGGGGCCAACGTCCTGACTTTC. Amino acid sequence: CASSFWLSGANVLTF.

The rearrangement joins TRBV28 to TRBJ2-3; TRBD2 might be the D (6 bases). Germline lookup yields CDR1 MDHEN and CDR2 SYDVKM. The CDR3 sequence is 14 residues long. Between the trimmed V and J ends, which lost 7 bases and 4 bases, there was a span of 15 bases. DNA for the CDR3: TGTGCCAGCATGCCGGGAGAAGGTTCAGATACGCAGTATTTT. Amino acid sequence: CASMPGEGSDTQYF.

V gene TRBV21-1 combines with J gene TRBJ2-5; whether TRBD2, the table's D call, matches the DNA was not checked. TRBV21-1 is a pseudogene segment. The CDR3 consists of 17 residues. Here the CDR3 reads CASSKVVASGRQETQYF. Here the CDR3 DNA reads TGTGCCAGCAGCAAAGTCGTGGCTAGCGGGCGTCAAGAGACCCAGTACTTC.

J is TRBJ1-1 and V is TRBV6-1; 8 bases agree with TRBD1. Trimming took 6 bases from V and 1 from J; bases not matched to a gene: 4. This CDR3 is built from 14 residues. Germline-derived CDR1 and CDR2 are MNHNS and SASEGT. The DNA for the CDR3 is TGTGCCAGCAGGAAACAGGGGGGGAACACTGAAGCTTTCTTT. Protein product: CASRKQGGNTEAFF.

The J gene is TRBJ2-7, the V gene TRBV18; D perhaps matches TRBD1 (6 bases). V shed 0 bases and J shed 2 bases, with 14 bases lying between them. The CDR3 contains 16 residues. The germline V gene has CDR1 KGHSH and CDR2 LQKENI. This CDR3 reads CASSPPENRATYEQYF. Written as DNA, the CDR3 is TGTGCCAGCTCACCACCGGAGAACAGGGCTACCTACGAGCAGTACTTC.